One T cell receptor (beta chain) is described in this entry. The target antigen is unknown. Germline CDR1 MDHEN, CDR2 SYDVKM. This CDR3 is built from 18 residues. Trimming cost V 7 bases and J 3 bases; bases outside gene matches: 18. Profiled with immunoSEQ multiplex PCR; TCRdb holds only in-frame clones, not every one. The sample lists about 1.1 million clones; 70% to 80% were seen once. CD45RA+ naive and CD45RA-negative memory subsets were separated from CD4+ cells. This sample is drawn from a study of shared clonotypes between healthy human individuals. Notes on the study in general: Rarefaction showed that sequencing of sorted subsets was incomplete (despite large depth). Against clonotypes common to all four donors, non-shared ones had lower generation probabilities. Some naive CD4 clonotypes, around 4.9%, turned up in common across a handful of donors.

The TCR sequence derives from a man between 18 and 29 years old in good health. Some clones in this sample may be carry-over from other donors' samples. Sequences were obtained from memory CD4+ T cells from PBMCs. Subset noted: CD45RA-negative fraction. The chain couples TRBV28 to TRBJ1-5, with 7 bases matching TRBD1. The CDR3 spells CASTLTYQGGLSNQPQHF. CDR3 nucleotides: TGTGCCAGCACCCTAACCTATCAGGGGGGCCTCTCCAATCAGCCCCAGCATTTT. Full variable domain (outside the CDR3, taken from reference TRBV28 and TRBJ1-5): DVKVTQSSRYLVKRTGEKVFLECVQDMDHENMFWYRQDPGLGLRLIYFSYDVKMKEKGDIPEGYSVSREKKERFSLILESASTNQTSMYLCASTLTYQGGLSNQPQHFGDGTRLSIL.